This T cell receptor beta chain was recovered during a study of control samples from healthy donors and cancer patients. The length of the CDR3 is 10 residues. Germline CDR1 DFQATT, CDR2 SNEGSKA (reference sequence). V was clipped by 5 bases and J by 6 bases, with 7 bases between them. Generated by immunoSEQ multiplex PCR, the TCRdb table keeps only in-frame clones and is missing some. This table holds 95,000 to 150,000 clones, around 89% found once. The chain links TRBV20-1 to TRBJ1-2, with a weak D call TRBD1 (5 bases). The receptor comes from a middle-aged man in good health. Source material: blood. The CDR3 region is CSAAGNGYTF. CDR3 sequence (DNA): TGCAGTGCTGCAGGGAATGGCTACACCTTC.